This T cell receptor (beta chain) was sequenced in a study of T cells in Graves' hyperthyroidism and ophthalmopathy. RNA transcripts were the template for amplifying TCR beta CDR3 regions. TCR CDR3 underwent first-round RT-PCR with the HTBI primer set. One entry per CDR3 protein, called by TCRdb with MiXCR from the multiplex PCR reads. The data contain fewer than 250,000 distinct CDR3 sequences, around 17% of them singletons. Broader study findings: In the blood, most expanded thyroid clonotypes above 0.001 appeared as well.

This clonotype came up many times. Antigen: not known. Exclusion followed for patients with uncontrolled infection, other autoimmune disease, pregnancy or lactation. The PBMCs were taken from roughly 10 ml of fresh peripheral blood. The CDR3 sequence is 17 residues long. From germline, CDR1 is LGHNA and CDR2 YNFKEQ. V shed 1 base, J shed 4 bases, and the junction held 9 bases outside the gene matches. The source is a woman in her late teens or twenties with Graves' ophthalmopathy. Material for sequencing was blood. The chain links TRBV4-2 to TRBJ2-1; 8 positions agree with TRBD2. DNA of the CDR3: TGTGCCAGCAGCCAAGGTGGACGTAGCGGGGTTTACAATGAGCAGTTCTTC. This encodes CASSQGGRSGVYNEQFF.